Listed below are T cell receptor beta chains from one sample, sequenced in a study of T cell responses to AZD1222 COVID-19 vaccine. Sequencing was performed with immunoSEQ multiplex PCR; in TCRdb, only in-frame clones are kept and a portion is missing. The sample comprises about 130,000 clones, about 87% of which are singletons, and less than 6.5% rests with the top ten. This material consisted of peripheral blood, taken on day 0 of AZD1222 vaccination. The source of these receptors is an adult in good health. The conserved cysteine and the conserved F or W are not part of the CDR3 here. The D gene is left open where the match is weak.

>.|TRBJ1-1|TRBV11-3
ASSFNSDTEAF
>TRBD1|TRBJ1-5|TRBV9
ASSVGQGASQPQH
>.|TRBJ2-7|TRBV2
ASQTYEQY
>.|TRBJ1-3|TRBV6-5
ASSRDAGNTIY
>TRBD1|TRBJ1-6|TRBV6-2/TRBV6-3
ASSYGQGSNSPLH
>TRBD1|TRBJ1-4|TRBV4-2
ASSQGTGGNEKLF
>.|TRBJ2-3|TRBV28
ASSTPGIGTQY
>.|TRBJ1-2|TRBV13
ASSLEGGHGYT
>.|TRBJ2-2|TRBV5-6
ASSRGTLKSGELF
>TRBD2|TRBJ2-7|TRBV28
ASRLAGERGFYEQY
>TRBD2|TRBJ2-1|TRBV11-2
ASSPAGTSGRNEQF
>TRBD2|TRBJ2-1|TRBV19
ASSIAGTSGRNEQF
>.|TRBJ1-5|TRBV19
ASRTGPGGNQPQH
>TRBD2|TRBJ2-3|TRBV11-2
ASSYSGKDTQY
>.|TRBJ2-2|TRBV7-8
ASLGPGSNTGELF
>.|TRBJ2-7|TRBV19
ASSIPLQGLVSYEQY
>.|TRBJ2-2|TRBV10-3
AISDWRNTGELF
>.|TRBJ2-5|TRBV7-9
ASSLGPETQY
>TRBD2|TRBJ2-2|TRBV7-9
ASSEIAGNTGELF
>.|TRBJ1-3|TRBV9
ASSPGTLRNTIY
>.|TRBJ1-1|TRBV6-1
ASGRLNTEAF
>.|TRBJ2-3|TRBV6-4
ASSDSTSDTQY
>TRBD1|TRBJ2-3|TRBV5-6
ASSLGQGADTQY
>.|TRBJ1-1|TRBV20-1
SSRFVTEAF
>TRBD1|TRBJ1-2|TRBV27
ASSLSPTGASNYGYT
>.|TRBJ1-3|TRBV2
ASRTGRSGNTIY
>TRBD1|TRBJ1-4|TRBV3-1/TRBV3-2
ASSQVRGPNEKLF
>TRBD2|TRBJ2-7|TRBV30
AWSVSASGYEQY
>TRBD1|TRBJ1-2|TRBV19
ASSGDRQAYGYT
>.|TRBJ1-6|TRBV28
ASSLDTNSPLH
>.|TRBJ1-1|TRBV5-1
ASSLEGNTEAF
>.|TRBJ1-4|TRBV9
ASSVNLATNEKLF